Below, 18 T cell receptor beta chains from the same sample are listed, as sequenced in a study of radiotherapy plus CTLA-4 blockade in lung cancer (dated by TCRdb to the late 2010s). The library was built by means of the immunoSEQ multiplex PCR assay. As stored in TCRdb, this immuneACCESS dataset retains in-frame rearrangements with V and J assigned. A fraction of the clones does not appear; measured against another copy, unresolved V genes explain less than half of the discrepancy, and the remainder lacks a known reason. The sample has 45,000 to 55,000 clones on record, 75% to 90% of them singletons. The biggest ten clones account for roughly 3.3% of the sample. Material: peripheral blood, obtained from a patient treated with radiotherapy plus ipilimumab. The receptor source for this set is a human donor with non-small cell lung cancer who had stable disease on radiotherapy plus ipilimumab.

This chain uses TRBV5-6 with TRBJ1-2, with TRBD1 matching 8 bases. CDR1 SGHDT and CDR2 YYEEEE come from the germline V gene. The CDR3 length is 15 residues. Trimming removed 4 bases from V and 5 bases from J; junction bases left unmatched: 10. In nucleotides, the CDR3 is TGTGCCAGCAGCAACGCCGGGACAGGACTTTATGGCTACACCTTC. Amino acid sequence: CASSNAGTGLYGYTF.

This clone was seen a single time. V usage is TRBV18 and J usage is TRBJ2-7, with TRBD2 matching over 11 bases. Germline CDR1 reads KGHSH; CDR2 reads LQKENI. The CDR3 runs to 16 residues. V lost 3 bases, J lost 3 bases, and 7 bases stayed unmatched. CDR3 sequence reads: CASSPMTSGEVYEQYF. DNA for the CDR3: TGTGCCAGCTCACCGATGACTAGCGGGGAGGTCTACGAGCAGTACTTC.

The chain uses TRBV9 and TRBJ2-1; D is uncertain. CDR3 length: 13 residues. Looked up from germline, CDR1 is SGDLS and CDR2 is YYNGEE. The germline V and J ends were trimmed by 0 bases and 3 bases, with 4 bases remaining between them. CDR3 in amino acids: CASSVDYYNEQFF. The CDR3 DNA follows: TGTGCCAGCAGCGTAGACTACTACAATGAGCAGTTCTTC.

This chain's CDR3 is CASSLGGDQETQYF. The CDR3 nucleotides are TGTGCCAGCAGTTTAGGAGGGGACCAAGAGACCCAGTACTTC. The chain carries TRBV6-1 and TRBJ2-5, with D possibly matching TRBD2 (6 bases). Per germline, CDR1 MNHNS and CDR2 SASEGT. V lost 5 bases to trimming and J lost 0 bases, with 10 bases between them. The CDR3 loop spans 14 amino acids.

The sample holds one count of this clone. The chain has TRBV25-1 and TRBJ1-2; 7 nucleotides agree with TRBD1. The V and J ends lost 3 bases and 6 bases, in that order; junction bases with no gene match: 7. The length of the CDR3 is 14 residues. Germline values: CDR1 MGHDK, CDR2 SYGVNS. The CDR3 here is CASSDQGGVNGYTF. The CDR3, as DNA: TGTGCCAGCAGTGACCAAGGGGGCGTTAATGGCTACACCTTC.

The V call is TRBV5-6, the J call TRBJ2-3; 7 bases match TRBD2. There are 12 residues in the CDR3. Germline V gene data show CDR1 as SGHDT and CDR2 as YYEEEE. Trimming cost V 3 bases and J 10 bases; bases outside gene matches: 5. The CDR3 DNA reads TGTGCCAGCAGCTCCGGACTAGGAGCGCAGTATTTT. Amino acid sequence: CASSSGLGAQYF.

The gene calls are TRBV9 and TRBJ1-3; TRBD1 might be the D (6 bases). Germline lookup yields CDR1 SGDLS and CDR2 YYNGEE. Trimming pared 1 base from V and 1 base from J, leaving 15 bases between. The CDR3 covers 17 residues. The CDR3 is CASSVTGQALSGNTIYF. In nucleotides, the CDR3 is TGTGCCAGCAGCGTAACGGGACAAGCTTTATCTGGAAACACCATATATTTT.

The V gene is TRBV7-9, the J gene TRBJ1-1; D gene ambiguous. V lost 3 bases and J lost 5, with 16 bases in between. The germline CDR1 and CDR2 sequences are SEHNR and FQNEAQ (reference sequence). The CDR3 has 15 amino acids. For the CDR3, the DNA is TGTGCCAGCAGCTTGGGAGAGAACAGACGGACTGAAGCTTTCTTT. Its protein product is CASSLGENRRTEAFF.

The chain couples TRBV9 to TRBJ2-1; TRBD2 matches 8 bases. The germline V gene has CDR1 SGDLS and CDR2 YYNGEE. V was clipped by 0 bases and J by 7 bases; unmatched bases: 6. The CDR3 has 15 residues. The CDR3 nucleotides are TGTGCCAGCAGCGTAGAAGCGGGGGCGGGTAATGAGCAGTTCTTC. Amino acids: CASSVEAGAGNEQFF. The full variable domain, its missing parts supplied by reference TRBV9 and TRBJ2-1, is DSGVTQTPKHLITATGQRVTLRCSPRSGDLSVYWYQQSLDQGLQFLIQYYNGEERAKGNILERFSAQQFPDLHSELNLSSLELGDSALYFCASSVEAGAGNEQFFGPGTRLTVL.

The rearrangement links TRBV2 to TRBJ2-2; unclear D gene. The CDR3 consists of 13 residues. V was shortened by 7 bases and J by 6 bases, with 12 bases between the two germline ends. CDR1 SNHLY and CDR2 FYNNEI come from the germline V gene. In nucleotides, the CDR3 is TGTGCCAGCATTTCGGATGGAGCCGGGGAGCTGTTTTTT. Its protein is CASISDGAGELFF.

Notes on this clone: Germline and junction disagree at one end, which may indicate a read error. The rearrangement joins TRBV19 to TRBJ2-2; 7 nucleotides line up with TRBD1. From germline, CDR1 is LNHDA and CDR2 SQIVND (reference sequence). This CDR3 spans 17 amino acids. The CDR3 DNA reads TGTGCAAGTATCCTTTCCCTCGGGACAGCCCTAACCGGGGAGCTGTTTTTT. Amino acid sequence: CASILSLGTALTGELFF.

The genes are TRBV25-1 and TRBJ1-1; the D gene is possibly TRBD1 (6 bases). Germline CDR1 MGHDK, CDR2 SYGVNS. CDR3 size: 13 residues. V dropped 4 bases and J dropped 5 bases, with 11 bases sitting between them. CDR3 region: CASSVGAETEAFF. Written as DNA, the CDR3 is TGTGCCAGCAGTGTGGGGGCCGAAACTGAAGCTTTCTTT. The entire variable domain, with the rest obtained from reference TRBV25-1 and TRBJ1-1, is as follows: EADIYQTPRYLVIGTGKKITLECSQTMGHDKMYWYQQDPGMELHLIHYSYGVNSTEKGDLSSESTVSRIRTEHFPLTLESARPSHTSQYLCASSVGAETEAFFGQGTRLTVV.

This clone is a singleton in its sample. CDR3 sequence (DNA): TGTGCCACACTCCTGACAGGGACCTACGAGCAGTACTTC. This encodes CATLLTGTYEQYF. The chain employs TRBV28 and TRBJ2-7; TRBD1 matches 7 bases. Germline values: CDR1 MDHEN, CDR2 SYDVKM. This CDR3 comprises 13 residues. The V and J ends lost 10 bases and 2 bases, in that order; junction bases with no gene match: 8.

The chain recombines TRBV6-5 with TRBJ2-5; 7 nucleotides align to TRBD2. Germline CDR1 and CDR2: MNHEY and SVGAGI. This CDR3 comprises 15 residues. V was clipped by 4 bases and J by 4 bases; unmatched bases: 9. DNA for the CDR3: TGTGCCAGCAGTTCGCCTGGGGGGGTGAGAGAGACCCAGTACTTC. Translation: CASSSPGGVRETQYF.

The CDR3 loop is CASSLGPRGEQYF. Written as DNA, the CDR3 is TGTGCCAGCAGCTTAGGGCCCCGGGGTGAGCAGTACTTC. This sequence joins TRBV7-9 and TRBJ2-7; the D gene is possibly TRBD2 (5 bases). Trimming pared 1 base from V and 7 bases from J, leaving 11 bases between. Per germline, CDR1 SEHNR and CDR2 FQNEAQ (reference sequence). The CDR3 sequence is 13 residues long.

The rearrangement links TRBV7-2 to TRBJ2-5, with D perhaps TRBD2 (5 bases). Germline V gene data show CDR1 as SGHTA and CDR2 as FQGNSA. V was clipped by 3 bases and J by 2 bases, with 10 bases between them. This CDR3 region has 14 residues. CDR3 bases: TGTGCCAGCAGCTTCCGGACTTCTCAAGAGACCCAGTACTTC. Protein: CASSFRTSQETQYF.

The rearrangement uses TRBV30 and TRBJ1-2; possibly TRBD1 for D (6 bases). From germline, CDR1 is GTSNPN and CDR2 SVGIG (reference sequence). There are 14 residues in the CDR3. Trimming removed 0 bases at V and 7 bases at J, with 15 bases between. This CDR3 reads CAWSVRSGGGGYTF. In DNA, the CDR3 is TGTGCCTGGAGTGTACGATCGGGGGGCGGTGGCTACACCTTC. Based on the CDR3 plus reference TRBV30 and TRBJ1-2, the full variable domain is SQTIHQWPATLVQPVGSPLSLECTVEGTSNPNLYWYRQAAGRGLQLLFYSVGIGQISSEVPQNLSASRPQDRQFILSSKKLLLSDSGFYLCAWSVRSGGGGYTFGSGTRLTVV.

This clone was seen a single time. The chain's CDR3 is CASSEMTGGNYGYTF. For the CDR3, the DNA is TGTGCCAGCAGCGAGATGACAGGGGGTAACTATGGCTACACCTTC. J is TRBJ1-2 and V is TRBV2; 9 bases line up with TRBD1. This CDR3 has 15 residues. Germline CDR1 and CDR2: SNHLY and FYNNEI. Germline trimming cut 6 bases from V and 1 base from J; bases unmatched to any gene: 6.